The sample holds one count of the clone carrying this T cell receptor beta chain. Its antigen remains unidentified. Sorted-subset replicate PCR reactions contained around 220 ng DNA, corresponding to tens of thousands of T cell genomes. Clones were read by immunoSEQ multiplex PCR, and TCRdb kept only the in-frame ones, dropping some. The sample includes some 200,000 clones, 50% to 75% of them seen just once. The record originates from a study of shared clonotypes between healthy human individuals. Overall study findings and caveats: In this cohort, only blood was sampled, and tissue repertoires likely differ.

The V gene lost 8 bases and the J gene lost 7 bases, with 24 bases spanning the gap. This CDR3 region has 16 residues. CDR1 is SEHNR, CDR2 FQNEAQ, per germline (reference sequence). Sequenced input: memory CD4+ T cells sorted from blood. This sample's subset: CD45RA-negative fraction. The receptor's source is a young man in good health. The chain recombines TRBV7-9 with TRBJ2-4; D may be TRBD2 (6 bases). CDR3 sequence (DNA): TGTGCCAGCGCAGCAATGACTGGCGGGGCGGGGAACATTCAGTACTTC. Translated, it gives CASAAMTGGAGNIQYF.